This record looks at one T cell receptor beta chain sequence and its context. Its specificity is unknown. The data were produced by immunoSEQ multiplex PCR, yet TCRdb's version contains in-frame clones alone and is incomplete. The repertoire has 160,000 or so clones, 86% of them found once; the top ten carry roughly 2.7%. The entry originates in a study of cytomegalovirus exposure and HLA in healthy donors. Study findings and constraints: Most TCR sequences were seen very rarely across donors, but some public TCRs occurred in many. Reported results showed that the classifier diagnosed cytomegalovirus status with high specificity and sensitivity. The authors enumerated 150 to 200 TCR beta chains as linked to cytomegalovirus. The tendency of first-cohort TCR clusters to co-occur in the 110 or so validation repertoires emerged from a later analysis.

The CDR3 spans 14 residues. Germline V gives CDR1 SGHKS, CDR2 YYEKEE (reference sequence). Trimming cost V 1 base and J 4 bases; bases outside gene matches: 3. The TCR originated in a man between 18 and 29 years old in good health and CMV-seropositive. Sequencing used PBMCs. The genes are TRBV5-5 and TRBJ1-2; the match to TRBD1 covers 8 bases. The DNA for the CDR3 is TGTGCCAGCAGCTTGCAGGGGGCAGGCTATGGCTACACCTTC. Protein sequence: CASSLQGAGYGYTF. The complete variable domain, with remaining parts taken from reference TRBV5-5 and TRBJ1-2, reads DAGVTQSPTHLIKTRGQQVTLRCSPISGHKSVSWYQQVLGQGPQFIFQYYEKEERGRGNFPDRFSARQFPNYSSELNVNALLLGDSALYLCASSLQGAGYGYTFGSGTRLTVV.